The rows below give T cell receptor beta chains drawn from one sample of a study of blood T cells in healthy people across ages. TCRdb itself ran the 5' RACE reads through MiXCR, one entry per CDR3 protein. Counted here are over 1,500,000 distinct CDR3 sequences, 35% to 50% occurring once; the ten biggest clones make up approximately 22%. Sequencing input: blood. These receptor sequences come from a human donor in good health. The CDR3 runs from the conserved cysteine through the conserved F or W. D genes are given only for firm matches. A clone size is listed for some rows: how often the clone was seen (once, few, many), or a class if it is expanded.

CDR3nt | CDR3aa | d_gene | j_gene | abundance | len | v_gene
TGCGCCAGCAGCTTGAACACGTTATACAATGAGCAGTTCTTC | CASSLNTLYNEQFF | . | TRBJ2-1 | . | 14 | TRBV5-1
TGTGCCAGCAGCTCGAGCGGCTTGATTGGCTACACCTTC | CASSSSGLIGYTF | . | TRBJ1-2 | . | 13 | TRBV12-3/TRBV12-4
TGTGCCAGCAGGGTACAGGATACAGTGAATGAGCAGTTCTTC | CASRVQDTVNEQFF | . | TRBJ2-1 | . | 14 | TRBV6-2/TRBV6-3
TGTGCCAGCAGTTACTCAAGGATAGGACAGGACCACTACGAGCAGTACTTC | CASSYSRIGQDHYEQYF | TRBD1 | TRBJ2-7 | . | 17 | TRBV6-5
TGTGCCATCAGGGATGGAGGGACCCAGAGGGGTGAGCAGTTCTTC | CAIRDGGTQRGEQFF | . | TRBJ2-1 | . | 15 | TRBV10-3
TGTGCCAGCAGCTTAGATTTGCAGGGGGCCGTTGGTGGCTACACCTTC | CASSLDLQGAVGGYTF | TRBD1 | TRBJ1-2 | few | 16 | TRBV7-2
TGTGCCAGCAGCTTAGTTGGAAGCAGCGCAGATACGCAGTATTTT | CASSLVGSSADTQYF | . | TRBJ2-3 | few | 15 | TRBV13
TGTGCCAGCAGCTCTGTACGGTACACAGATACGCAGTATTTT | CASSSVRYTDTQYF | . | TRBJ2-3 | few | 14 | TRBV7-9
TGTGCCAGCAGTTTCCCAACCGGACAGCACAATGAGCAGTACTTC | CASSFPTGQHNEQYF | . | TRBJ2-4 | . | 15 | TRBV28
TGCGCCAGCAGCGTCGGGAGGGTCGGGGCCAACGTCCTGACTTTC | CASSVGRVGANVLTF | TRBD2 | TRBJ2-6 | few | 15 | TRBV5-1
TGCAGTGCTAGAGAACTAGCGGGGGTAAGCTCCTACAATGAGCAGTACTTC | CSARELAGVSSYNEQYF | TRBD2 | TRBJ2-7 | . | 17 | TRBV20-1
TGTGCCAGCACCCTTTACCTTGGTCAGCCCCAGCATTTT | CASTLYLGQPQHF | . | TRBJ1-5 | . | 13 | TRBV27
TGTGCCAGCATCTTCAGGGGTGGATATGGCTACACCTTC | CASIFRGGYGYTF | . | TRBJ1-2 | few | 13 | TRBV6-2/TRBV6-3
TGTGCCAGCAGTTTATCCTGGGAGAGTAAGTACGAGCAGTACTTC | CASSLSWESKYEQYF | . | TRBJ2-7 | few | 15 | TRBV12-3/TRBV12-4
TGCAGTGCTCAGACTAGCGGGGCTCTAGAGACCCAGTACTTC | CSAQTSGALETQYF | TRBD2 | TRBJ2-5 | . | 14 | TRBV20-1
TGTGCCAGCAGTGATGGGAGCGGGAGACAAGAGACCCAGTACTTC | CASSDGSGRQETQYF | TRBD2 | TRBJ2-5 | . | 15 | TRBV6-1
TGTGCCAGCAGTTACGCGGATGATGGCTACACCTTC | CASSYADDGYTF | . | TRBJ1-2 | . | 12 | TRBV6-6